This is a list of T cell receptor beta chains from one sample in a study of blood T cells in healthy people across ages. TCRdb analysed the 5' RACE reads with MiXCR anew, one entry per CDR3 protein. The data show some 1,500,000 distinct CDR3 sequences, about 42% seen once. Material for sequencing was blood. These receptors originate from a woman younger than 30 in good health. The CDR3 runs from the conserved cysteine through the conserved F or W. D genes are given only for firm matches. Size values are once, few and many counts, or a class for expanded clones, and some rows have none.

v_gene	j_gene	abundance	d_gene	CDR3aa	CDR3nt
TRBV20-1	TRBJ2-2	-	-	CSARVGSTGELFF	TGCAGTGCTAGAGTAGGGTCCACCGGGGAGTTGTTTTTT
TRBV11-2	TRBJ1-4	once	-	CASSLRQGYNEKLFF	TGTGCCAGCAGCTTAAGGCAGGGGTATAATGAAAAACTGTTTTTT
TRBV2	TRBJ2-5	few	TRBD2	CASRRGAKETQYF	TGTGCCAGCAGGCGGGGGGCCAAAGAGACCCAGTACTTC
TRBV9	TRBJ1-5	few	-	CASSVGNIYSNQPQHF	TGTGCCAGCAGCGTGGGGAACATCTATAGCAATCAGCCCCAGCATTTT
TRBV4-1	TRBJ2-4	-	-	CASSQVLLAKNIQYF	TGCGCCAGCAGCCAGGTCCTCTTAGCCAAAAACATTCAGTACTTC
TRBV6-2/TRBV6-3	TRBJ1-1	once	-	CASSYVHSTEAFF	TGTGCCAGCAGTTACGTGCACAGCACTGAAGCTTTCTTT
TRBV2	TRBJ1-5	few	TRBD1	CASRPDRRHNQPQHF	TGTGCCAGCAGGCCGGACAGGAGGCACAATCAGCCCCAGCATTTT
TRBV20-1	TRBJ2-1	-	TRBD1	CSANPRTGSSYNEQFF	TGCAGTGCTAATCCTAGGACAGGGAGCTCCTACAATGAGCAGTTCTTC
TRBV6-5	TRBJ2-7	-	TRBD2	CASSYSALAAYEQYF	TGTGCCAGCAGTTACTCAGCACTAGCGGCCTACGAGCAGTACTTC
TRBV20-1	TRBJ2-1	-	-	CSVRGPVATPPEQFF	TGCAGTGTACGGGGCCCTGTCGCCACGCCCCCAGAGCAGTTCTTC
TRBV24-1	TRBJ2-3	-	TRBD2	CATALSGGTDTQYF	TGTGCCACTGCGCTGAGCGGGGGCACAGATACGCAGTATTTT
TRBV20-1	TRBJ2-1	few	-	CSARDSTSYNEQFF	TGCAGTGCTAGAGATTCCACCTCCTACAATGAGCAGTTCTTC
TRBV4-3	TRBJ2-1	-	-	CASSQGPGTTYNEQFF	TGCGCCAGCAGCCAGGGTCCCGGGACAACCTACAATGAGCAGTTCTTC
TRBV6-1	TRBJ2-3	many	-	CASSDFDTQYF	TGTGCCAGCAGTGATTTCGATACGCAGTATTTT
TRBV4-3	TRBJ2-3	-	-	CASSQVGGGPEGDTQYF	TGCGCCAGCAGCCAAGTGGGCGGGGGCCCTGAAGGAGATACGCAGTATTTT
TRBV4-3	TRBJ2-5	-	-	CASSQATGPRAQETQYF	TGCGCCAGCAGCCAAGCAACGGGTCCCAGAGCTCAAGAGACCCAGTACTTC
TRBV24-1	TRBJ2-1	-	TRBD1	CATSAGTGGRNEQFF	TGTGCCACCAGTGCAGGGACAGGGGGAAGGAATGAGCAGTTCTTC
TRBV19	TRBJ2-2	-	TRBD1	CATVDRAVGELFF	TGTGCCACCGTCGACAGGGCGGTCGGGGAGCTGTTTTTT
TRBV12-3/TRBV12-4	TRBJ2-2	once	-	CASSGTGAGELFF	TGTGCCAGCAGCGGGACGGGGGCCGGGGAGCTGTTTTTT
TRBV5-1	TRBJ2-1	-	-	CASSLALLVSRYNEQFF	TGCGCCAGCAGCTTGGCCCTACTAGTCTCGAGGTACAATGAGCAGTTCTTC
TRBV24-1	TRBJ2-1	once	TRBD2	CATSDCLAGGPCNEQFF	TGTGCCACCAGTGATTGCCTAGCGGGGGGGCCTTGCAATGAGCAGTTCTTC
TRBV10-3	TRBJ1-2	-	TRBD1	CAISPGTAPPGYTF	TGTGCCATCAGTCCTGGGACAGCCCCTCCAGGGTACACCTTC
TRBV9	TRBJ2-7	few	-	CASSVGGTVYEQYF	TGTGCCAGCAGCGTAGGCGGGACAGTCTACGAGCAGTACTTC
TRBV4-3	TRBJ2-1	-	-	CASSQDHARSYSEQFF	TGCGCCAGCAGCCAAGATCATGCAAGGTCCTACAGTGAGCAGTTCTTC
TRBV20-1	TRBJ2-3	few	TRBD2	CSARVSRESTDTQYF	TGCAGTGCTAGAGTGTCGCGGGAGAGCACAGATACGCAGTATTTT
TRBV5-6	TRBJ2-7	-	TRBD2	CASSRPSGGLGEQYF	TGTGCCAGCAGCCGTCCTAGCGGGGGGCTCGGTGAGCAGTACTTC
TRBV12-3/TRBV12-4	TRBJ1-2	-	-	CASTISTPSKGYTF	TGTGCCAGCACCATCTCCACACCCAGTAAAGGCTACACCTTC
TRBV15	TRBJ2-3	few	TRBD2	CATSRESGGLEDTQYF	TGTGCCACCAGCAGAGAGTCGGGGGGGCTTGAAGATACGCAGTATTTT
TRBV4-1	TRBJ1-6	once	TRBD1	CASSQERGRDIYNSPLHF	TGCGCCAGCAGCCAAGAAAGGGGGCGGGATATCTATAATTCACCCCTCCACTTT
TRBV9	TRBJ2-3	few	TRBD2	CASSVELAGGITDTQYF	TGTGCCAGCAGCGTAGAGCTAGCGGGAGGTATCACAGATACGCAGTATTTT
TRBV6-2/TRBV6-3	TRBJ1-5	many	-	CASSYGRNQPQHF	TGTGCCAGCAGTTACGGGAGAAATCAGCCCCAGCATTTT
TRBV6-5	TRBJ1-2	-	TRBD1	CASSYSYRDRGGYTF	TGTGCCAGCAGTTACTCATACCGGGACAGGGGAGGCTACACCTTC
TRBV30	TRBJ2-1	-	-	CAWSVLQFF	TGTGCCTGGAGTGTACTCCAGTTCTTC
TRBV28	TRBJ2-3	few	-	CASTEGGPGVADTQYF	TGTGCCAGCACCGAAGGAGGGCCCGGGGTCGCAGATACGCAGTATTTT
TRBV6-5	TRBJ1-2	-	-	CASSYVAGNFLGYTF	TGTGCCAGCAGTTACGTCGCAGGGAATTTCCTCGGCTACACCTTC
TRBV20-1	TRBJ2-7	few	TRBD1	CSADVGQGSYEQYF	TGCAGTGCCGACGTCGGACAGGGCTCCTACGAGCAGTACTTC
TRBV24-1	TRBJ2-5	-	-	CATSDTFSGPQYF	TGTGCCACCAGTGACACCTTTAGTGGGCCCCAGTACTTC
TRBV6-5	TRBJ2-1	-	TRBD1	CASKGTGGYNEQFF	TGTGCCAGCAAAGGGACAGGAGGGTACAATGAGCAGTTCTTC
TRBV4-3	TRBJ1-2	few	-	CASSQDRRRTYGYTF	TGCGCCAGCAGCCAAGATAGACGGCGGACCTATGGCTACACCTTC
TRBV9	TRBJ2-7	-	TRBD2	CASSSRSAGGPNEQYF	TGTGCCAGCAGCTCACGCTCGGCGGGAGGGCCGAATGAGCAGTACTTC
TRBV3-1	TRBJ2-1	few	TRBD1	CASSPTGDIYNEQFF	TGTGCCAGCAGCCCCACAGGGGACATATACAATGAGCAGTTCTTC
TRBV7-2	TRBJ2-7	-	-	CAGSLGVGRIYEQYF	TGTGCCGGCAGCTTAGGGGTAGGACGTATCTACGAGCAGTACTTC
TRBV6-5	TRBJ1-6	-	-	CASSYSVVKGLNSPLHF	TGTGCCAGCAGTTACTCAGTGGTTAAGGGCCTCAATTCACCCCTCCACTTT
TRBV7-3	TRBJ2-1	-	TRBD2	CASSPGGRGTEQFF	TGTGCCAGCAGCCCCGGCGGGAGGGGAACTGAGCAGTTCTTC